The clone carrying this T cell receptor (beta chain) was observed at least ten times. Its antigen is not known. The sample is drawn from a study of breast tumors, draining lymph nodes, adjacent tissues. Study-level points and caveats: Luminal-like breast cancer showed significantly higher tumor–nontumor repertoire similarity than basal-like. Tumors had less TCR diversity than lymph nodes, more than nontumor tissue.

Axillary draining lymph nodes of breast cancer patients supplied the node samples. A single record per CDR3 protein comes from TCRdb applying MiXCR to the multiplex PCR reads. In the table there are some 130,000 distinct CDR3 sequences, just under 20% of which are singletons. V gave up 5 bases and J gave up 1 base; unmatched junction bases: 14. Germline values: CDR1 SGHRS, CDR2 YFSETQ. The CDR3 is 21 residues long. The TCR originated in a female donor with breast cancer. Some clones in this sample may be carry-over from other donors' samples. Input material: axillary lymph node tissue. The V call is TRBV5-1, the J call TRBJ2-2; TRBD2 agrees at 16 bases. Here the CDR3 reads CASRSPPGTSGRDENTGELFF. The CDR3, as DNA: TGCGCCAGCAGATCCCCACCCGGGACTAGCGGGAGGGATGAGAACACCGGGGAGCTGTTTTTT.